This is a list of T cell receptor beta chains from one sample in a study of blood T cell repertoires in COVID-19. Clones were sequenced by immunoSEQ multiplex PCR, and TCRdb holds only the in-frame ones, with some missing. Of about 240,000 clones detected, 75% to 85% appear once; the ten largest clones hold about 4.8%. Sample: peripheral blood. Receptor source: a woman in her seventies with acute or convalescent COVID-19. CDR3s include the opening cysteine and the closing phenylalanine or tryptophan. Fields, in order: clone size, V gene, J gene, D gene, CDR3 protein, CDR3 DNA. D genes are given only for firm matches. Some rows mark clone size as missing; the rest say once, few, many or name a class of expanded clone.

NA	TRBV6-5	TRBJ1-5	NA	CASASRGGNQPQHF	TGTGCCAGTGCTTCTAGGGGCGGCAATCAGCCCCAGCATTTT
NA	TRBV19	TRBJ2-7	TRBD1	CASRLGTDYSYEQYF	TGTGCCAGTAGGCTCGGGACAGACTACTCCTACGAGCAGTACTTC
NA	TRBV27	TRBJ1-2	NA	CASRPDRSYGYTF	TGTGCCAGCAGACCAGACAGGTCCTATGGCTACACCTTC
NA	TRBV27	TRBJ1-1	TRBD1	CASSSARTGRNTEAFF	TGTGCCAGCAGTTCTGCACGGACAGGGAGGAACACTGAAGCTTTCTTT
NA	TRBV18	TRBJ1-2	NA	CASSPASINYGYTF	TGTGCCAGCTCACCCGCGAGCATAAACTATGGCTACACCTTC
NA	TRBV28	TRBJ2-1	TRBD1	CASRAAGTGNEQFF	TGTGCCAGCAGGGCGGCCGGGACAGGCAATGAGCAGTTCTTC
NA	TRBV27	TRBJ1-6	TRBD1	CASNSGTGNSPLHF	TGTGCCAGCAACTCCGGGACAGGGAATTCACCCCTCCACTTT
NA	TRBV12-5	TRBJ1-2	TRBD1	CASGFGTGEYFDYGYTF	TGTGCTAGTGGTTTCGGGACAGGGGAATACTTCGACTATGGCTACACCTTC
NA	TRBV12-3/TRBV12-4	TRBJ1-2	TRBD1	CASRRDRGNGYTF	TGTGCCAGCAGAAGAGACAGGGGGAATGGCTACACCTTC
few	TRBV5-5	TRBJ2-7	NA	CASSLLQGAYEQYF	TGTGCCAGCAGCTTGTTACAGGGAGCCTACGAGCAGTACTTC
NA	TRBV7-9	TRBJ1-2	TRBD1	CASTSSDRGYGYTF	TGTGCCAGCACCTCTTCGGACAGGGGCTATGGCTACACCTTC
NA	TRBV7-9	TRBJ1-2	NA	CASSLALGPSNYGYTF	TGTGCCAGCAGCTTAGCCCTGGGCCCGTCTAACTATGGCTACACCTTC